A selection of T cell receptor beta chains follows, all from one sample in a study of technical replicates of blood from a handful of donors. Some clones are missing from TCRdb's copy, which holds only in-frame ones; the method was immunoSEQ multiplex PCR. The sample holds about 97,000 clones, about 95% seen once. The sample consisted of T cells isolated from PBMCs. The receptors were sampled from a human donor in good health. Each CDR3 is given with its conserved first and last residue. D genes are given only for firm matches. The size entry is marked missing in some rows and otherwise reads once, few, many or a size class.

d_gene | abundance | j_gene | v_gene | CDR3nt | CDR3aa
- | - | TRBJ1-2 | TRBV25-1 | TGTGCCAGCAGTGACACAGGGTTCCAAGGCTACACCTTC | CASSDTGFQGYTF
TRBD1 | - | TRBJ1-2 | TRBV5-1 | TGCGCCAGCAGCTTGCTAGGACAGGGCGTCGATGGCTACACCTTC | CASSLLGQGVDGYTF
- | - | TRBJ2-7 | TRBV25-1 | TGTGCCAGCAGCTCGGACCGGGACTCCTACGAGCAGTACTTC | CASSSDRDSYEQYF
- | - | TRBJ2-5 | TRBV5-6 | TGTGCCAGCAGCTTCCCTCGAGGAAGTAGTGAGGAGACCCAGTACTTC | CASSFPRGSSEETQYF
TRBD2 | - | TRBJ2-7 | TRBV11-3 | TGTGCCAGCAGCCTCACTAGCGGGAGTTACGAGCAGTACTTC | CASSLTSGSYEQYF
- | - | TRBJ2-7 | TRBV4-3 | TGCGCCAGCAGCCATGGGGCAGGGCTCACCTACGAGCAGTACTTC | CASSHGAGLTYEQYF
TRBD1 | - | TRBJ1-6 | TRBV7-9 | TGTGCCAGCAGCTTAGAACAGGGGGGCGCCTCACCCCTCCACTTT | CASSLEQGGASPLHF
- | - | TRBJ1-3 | TRBV2 | TGTGCCAGCAGTGTGGGACATCTACCTTCCCTCTCTGGAAACACCATATATTTT | CASSVGHLPSLSGNTIYF
TRBD1 | - | TRBJ2-3 | TRBV7-3 | TGTGCCAGCAGCTTCGACAGGGGAAGAGATACGCAGTATTTT | CASSFDRGRDTQYF
- | - | TRBJ2-7 | TRBV27 | TGTGCCAGCAGTTTTTCGGGAACGGGAGAGCAGTACTTC | CASSFSGTGEQYF
TRBD1 | - | TRBJ2-3 | TRBV29-1 | TGCAGCGTTGAATCGGTAGACAGGGGAGGCACAGATACGCAGTATTTT | CSVESVDRGGTDTQYF
TRBD1 | - | TRBJ2-7 | TRBV13 | TGTGCCAGCAGCGAGGGACAGCCCTACGAGCAGTACTTC | CASSEGQPYEQYF
TRBD1 | - | TRBJ2-7 | TRBV11-2 | TGTGCCAGCAGCTTAGAGGCGCCGGGACAGGGTACCTACGAGCAGTACTTC | CASSLEAPGQGTYEQYF
- | - | TRBJ2-1 | TRBV27 | TGTGCCAGCAGTCCGGGGTTTTACAATGAGCAGTTCTTC | CASSPGFYNEQFF
- | - | TRBJ2-7 | TRBV11-3 | TGTGCCAGTAGCCGGACTTACGAGCAGTACTTC | CASSRTYEQYF
TRBD1 | - | TRBJ2-7 | TRBV6-5 | TGTGCCAGCACCTCGGGGCAGGGGGCAAACGAGCAGTACTTC | CASTSGQGANEQYF
- | - | TRBJ1-1 | TRBV5-4 | TGTGCCAGCAGCTTGTCGGTCGCCAACACTGAAGCTTTCTTT | CASSLSVANTEAFF
- | - | TRBJ1-3 | TRBV9 | TGTGCCAGCAGTGTAGGACAGAGCTCTGGAAACACCATATATTTT | CASSVGQSSGNTIYF
TRBD1 | - | TRBJ1-2 | TRBV9 | TGTGCCAGCAGCGTAGCCGGGACAGGGTATCTAGGCTACACCTTC | CASSVAGTGYLGYTF
- | - | TRBJ2-7 | TRBV4-1 | TGCGCCAGCAGCCCCCTTAGGGGGAGTAACTACGAGCAGTACTTC | CASSPLRGSNYEQYF
- | - | TRBJ1-2 | TRBV27 | TGTGCCAGCAGTTTAACAGGGTTCGATCTGGGCTACACCTTC | CASSLTGFDLGYTF
TRBD1 | - | TRBJ1-2 | TRBV9 | TGTGCCAGCAAGGGGACAGGGGCCTACTATGGCTACACCTTC | CASKGTGAYYGYTF
TRBD2 | - | TRBJ2-7 | TRBV19 | TGTGCCAGTAGTATTAGCGGGACCTACGAGCAGTACTTC | CASSISGTYEQYF
TRBD1 | once | TRBJ1-2 | TRBV6-5 | TGTGCCAGCATTCCCACAGGGGGCGCCGGGGGCTACACCTTC | CASIPTGGAGGYTF
- | - | TRBJ1-4 | TRBV5-1 | TGCGCCAGCAGCGGCAGTGCAACTAATGAAAAACTGTTTTTT | CASSGSATNEKLFF
- | - | TRBJ1-4 | TRBV5-6 | TGTGCCAGCAGCTTGGCCAGGTCCACCTATGAAAAACTGTTTTTT | CASSLARSTYEKLFF
- | - | TRBJ1-1 | TRBV4-3 | TGCGCCAGCAGCCAAGATCCCGGGTACGCTGAAGCTTTCTTT | CASSQDPGYAEAFF
- | - | TRBJ2-3 | TRBV28 | TGTGCCAGCAGTTTTCGGCAGGTTTCAGATACGCAGTATTTT | CASSFRQVSDTQYF
- | - | TRBJ1-5 | TRBV6-6 | TGTGCCAGCGTGGGGGGTTTCAATCAGCCCCAGCATTTT | CASVGGFNQPQHF
TRBD1 | - | TRBJ1-2 | TRBV18 | TGTGCCAGCTCACTTACCGGGACAGGGGAAAGAGGCTACACCTTC | CASSLTGTGERGYTF
- | - | TRBJ1-2 | TRBV2 | TGTGCCAGCAGTGTCCAGGAAGCTTTCCATGGCTACACCTTC | CASSVQEAFHGYTF
TRBD1 | - | TRBJ2-6 | TRBV5-1 | TGCGCCAGCAACCGATGGGGACAGGGGTCTGGGGCCAACGTCCTGACTTTC | CASNRWGQGSGANVLTF
- | - | TRBJ2-5 | TRBV20-1 | TGCAGTGCTAGACGAGAGACCCAGTACTTC | CSARRETQYF
TRBD2 | - | TRBJ2-7 | TRBV7-2 | TGTGCCAGCCGATCTGGGACTAGCGGGAACCCCCACGAGCAGTACTTC | CASRSGTSGNPHEQYF
- | - | TRBJ2-1 | TRBV4-1 | TGCGCCAGCAGCCGTAGTCTGAATGAGCAGTTCTTC | CASSRSLNEQFF